The present TCR beta chain was sequenced within a study of shared clonotypes between healthy human individuals (dated by TCRdb to about 2020). Turning to the overall study: A couple of women and a few men aged 18 to 49 years were included in the cohort. Each donor's leukapheresis produced roughly between roughly 0.85 and 9.5 billion PBMCs. To increase sequencing depth and limit assay-specific biases, TCR repertoire library preparation and sequencing were carried out by different laboratories using diverse techniques. To estimate repertoire size and how much clonotype sharing occurs between individuals, the study deeply sequenced the blood TCR repertoires of five healthy adults. Beyond this particular receptor, the publication reports: Sampling was restricted to blood, and TCR repertoires in tissue are likely to differ from TCR repertoires in blood. Pairwise subsampling indicated that sequencing depth was expected to affect the degree of clonotype sharing among donors. The small number of donors limited the genetic and exposure-history diversity represented.

The junction shows trimming of 0 bases on V and 5 bases on J, plus 14 bases between the germline ends. The CDR3, cysteine through phenylalanine, is 15 amino acids long. Only the CDR3 DNA is retained, 45 bases long and in frame from the first base. CDR1 is given as SGHRS and CDR2 as YFSETQ, both from the germline V gene. This clone appeared once. This clone's antigen is unknown. Base-call qualities are not available, and no considerably larger clone is one nucleotide away. TCR CDR3 regions were amplified from genomic DNA by multiplex PCR using the deep immunoSEQ assay. For each cell subset, the extracted genomic DNA was distributed evenly across all wells of several immunoSEQ 96-well plates, and each plate served as one replicate. For unsorted PBMC, 250 to 300 ng genomic DNA, equal to roughly 32,000 T cell genomes, was loaded into each replicate PCR. Genomic DNA from unsorted PBMC was sequenced over ten immunoSEQ deep assay plates. The purified libraries were quantified using a Qubit 3.0 fluorometer, sized with a Bioanalyzer 2100, and then quantified again using the KAPA Library Quantification kit. Every immunoSEQ 96-well plate was sequenced on a separate single-read 150-cycle Illumina NextSeq 550 flow cell. In the source study's methods: Because only junctional sequences without quality scores were contained in the immunoSEQ output, filtering matching that applied to full-length reads could not be performed. To assign V/J genes and CDR3, sequences were annotated against IMGT germline references using PyIR, a Python wrapper for IgBLAST v1.9. Any read was removed if the V/J assignment was weak (E-value above 1e-6), the CDR3 was missing, or the read contained stop codons, out-of-frame junctions, or ambiguous translated residues. A V3J clonotype was defined by an identical inferred V gene, J gene, and CDR3 amino acid sequence. To compute the percentage overlap between repertoires, the number of shared unique clonotypes was divided by the size of the smaller repertoire. Richness of each repertoire was evaluated using RTK rarefaction, the Chao1 estimator, and Recon v2.1 estimates of unobserved clonotypes. TCRdb obtained this table from immuneACCESS and retained in-frame rearrangements with V and J assigned. These tables miss some clones; where compared with another copy, unresolved V genes account for less than half of the shortfall, and the remainder is unexplained. V, J and clone size are those of that table, while D and trimming were read from the DNA. The sample contains about 490,000 clones, over 60% of them found a single time. The ten largest clones capture 10% to 15% of the sample.

The donors were healthy, HIV-negative adults who had no recently reported acute infections or vaccinations. Every donor was a Caucasian adult living in Nashville, Tennessee, USA. In the unsorted samples, approximately 82 million PBMCs were counted, and genomic DNA was extracted using the QIAamp DNA Blood Mini kit. Blood was obtained by leukapheresis, after which PBMCs were separated by Ficoll-Histopaque density gradient centrifugation and cryopreserved in liquid nitrogen vapor phase. Sequencing input: PBMCs. The sequence joins TRBV5-1 to TRBJ1-1, and the D gene may be TRBD1, 6 bases matching. This TCR was sampled from a woman in her forties in good health. Some clones in this sample may be carry-over from other donors' samples. The bases are TGCGCCAGCAGCTTGGAATCCAGGGGAGGGACTGAAGCTTTCTTT. Protein translation: CASSLESRGGTEAFF.